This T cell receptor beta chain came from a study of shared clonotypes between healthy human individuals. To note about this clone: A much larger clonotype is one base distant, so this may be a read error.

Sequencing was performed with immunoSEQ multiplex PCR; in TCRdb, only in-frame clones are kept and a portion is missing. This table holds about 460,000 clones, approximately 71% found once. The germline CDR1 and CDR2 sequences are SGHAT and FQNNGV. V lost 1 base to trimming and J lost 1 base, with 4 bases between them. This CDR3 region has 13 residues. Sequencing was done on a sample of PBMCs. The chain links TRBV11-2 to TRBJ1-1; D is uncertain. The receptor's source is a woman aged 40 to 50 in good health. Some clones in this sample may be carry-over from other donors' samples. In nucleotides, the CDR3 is TGTGCCAGCAGCTTAGCAGGGAACACTGAAGCTTTCTTT. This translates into CASSLAGNTEAFF.